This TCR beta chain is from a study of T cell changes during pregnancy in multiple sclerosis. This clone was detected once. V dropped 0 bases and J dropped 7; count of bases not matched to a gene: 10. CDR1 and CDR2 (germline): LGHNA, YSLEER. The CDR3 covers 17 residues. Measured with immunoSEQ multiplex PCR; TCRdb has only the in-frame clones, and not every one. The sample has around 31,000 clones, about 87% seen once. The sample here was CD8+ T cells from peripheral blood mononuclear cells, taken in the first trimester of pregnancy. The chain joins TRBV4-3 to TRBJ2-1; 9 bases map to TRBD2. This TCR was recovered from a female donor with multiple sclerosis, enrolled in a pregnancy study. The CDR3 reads CASSQDERAGGKNEQFF. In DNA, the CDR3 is TGCGCCAGCAGCCAAGATGAACGAGCGGGGGGCAAAAATGAGCAGTTCTTC.